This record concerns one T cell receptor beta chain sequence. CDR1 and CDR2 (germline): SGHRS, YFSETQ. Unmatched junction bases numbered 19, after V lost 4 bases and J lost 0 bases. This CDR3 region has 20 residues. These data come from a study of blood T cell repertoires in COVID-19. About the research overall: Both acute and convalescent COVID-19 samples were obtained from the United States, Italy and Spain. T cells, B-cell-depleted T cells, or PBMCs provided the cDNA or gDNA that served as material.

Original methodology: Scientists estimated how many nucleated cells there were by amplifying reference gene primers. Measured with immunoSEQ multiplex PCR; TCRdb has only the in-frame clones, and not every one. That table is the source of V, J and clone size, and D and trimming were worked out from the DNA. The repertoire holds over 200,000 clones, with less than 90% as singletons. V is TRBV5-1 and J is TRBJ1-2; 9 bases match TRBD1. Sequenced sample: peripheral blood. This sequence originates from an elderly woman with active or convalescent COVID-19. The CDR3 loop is CASSKGQGVGHLRANYGYTF. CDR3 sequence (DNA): TGCGCCAGCAGCAAGGGACAGGGTGTGGGGCACTTGAGAGCTAACTATGGCTACACCTTC.